This T cell receptor (beta chain) originates from a study of T cells in Graves' hyperthyroidism and ophthalmopathy. Turning to the study itself: Peripheral blood was secured at the point of initial diagnosis, before any treatment.

The CDR3 contains 14 residues. Germline V lookup: CDR1 SGHNT, CDR2 YENEEA. The germline V and J ends were trimmed by 1 base and 4 bases, with 10 bases remaining between them. This clonotype showed up many times. TCR beta CDR3 sequences were amplified from RNA transcripts. Researchers ran a first-round RT-PCR on the TCR CDR3 using the HTBI primer set. TCRdb recomputed calls from the multiplex PCR reads with MiXCR, one row per CDR3 protein. The sample includes approximately 400,000 distinct CDR3 sequences, approximately 13% of them seen just once. Clinical symptoms, serum thyroxine and TRAb, thyroid ultrasound and orbital computed tomography together formed the diagnostic basis.

V and J are TRBV11-3 and TRBJ1-1, with TRBD1 as a possible D gene (6 bases). The sample taken for sequencing was blood. This clonotype was obtained from a man younger than 40 with Graves' hyperthyroidism that later progressed to Graves' ophthalmopathy. The CDR3: CASSLGGGTTEAFF. CDR3 DNA sequence: TGTGCCAGCAGCTTAGGTGGGGGCACCACTGAAGCTTTCTTT.